The next 18 T cell receptor beta chains were all read from a single sample in a study of CD8+ T cells in alopecia areata. The treatment denotes: oral pan-JAK inhibitor, 5-10 mg twice daily. Following RNA extraction, reverse transcription yielded cDNA that acted as the sequencing template. The protocol was immunoSEQ multiplex PCR, while the TCRdb copy is restricted to in-frame clones and leaves out a portion. Of fewer than 250,000 clones detected, about three fifths appear once; the ten largest clones hold approximately 1.3%. The input for sequencing was CD4+ T cells sorted from blood, taken at approximately week 49, from a patient treated with tofacitinib. These receptors originate from a human donor with alopecia areata.

The chain links TRBV27 to TRBJ1-5; TRBD1 matches at 8 bases. The CDR3 extends over 15 amino acids. V trimming: 5 bases; J trimming: 6 bases; junction bases outside the gene matches: 9. Germline CDR1 and CDR2: MNHEY and SMNVEV (reference sequence). CDR3 protein: CASSIGQGVVQPQHF. CDR3 sequence (DNA): TGTGCCAGCAGTATCGGACAGGGTGTAGTTCAGCCCCAGCATTTT.

The chain recombines TRBV5-4 with TRBJ1-1; no definite D call. V was cut by 0 bases and J by 7 bases, with 10 bases left in between. CDR1 SGHNT and CDR2 YYREEE come from the germline V gene (reference sequence). CDR3 length equals 13 residues. This chain's CDR3 is CASSLDRAFEAFF. The CDR3 DNA follows: TGTGCCAGCAGCTTGGACAGAGCCTTTGAAGCTTTCTTT.

The rearrangement joins TRBV27 to TRBJ1-1; D gene ambiguous. CDR1 is MNHEY, CDR2 SMNVEV, per germline (reference sequence). Trimming stripped 5 bases from V and 0 bases from J, with 19 bases between. This CDR3 has 17 residues. The CDR3 region has the DNA TGTGCCAGCAGTCTAGGAGGAGCCGGCTGGATGAACACTGAAGCTTTCTTT. Protein sequence: CASSLGGAGWMNTEAFF.

This rearrangement joins TRBV15 to TRBJ2-5; no clear D gene. V was clipped by 1 base and J by 5 bases, with 11 bases between them. Germline V gene lookup returns CDR1 LNHNV and CDR2 YYDKDF (reference sequence). This CDR3 is built from 14 residues. The CDR3 spells CATSRGGFIETQYF. The CDR3 coding sequence is TGTGCCACCAGCAGAGGGGGTTTTATCGAGACCCAGTACTTC.

This sequence joins TRBV30 and TRBJ1-2, with a possible D match to TRBD1 (5 bases). Deletions cut 3 bases from V and 8 bases from J, with 13 bases between. In germline, CDR1 is GTSNPN, CDR2 SVGIG (reference sequence). The CDR3 length is 12 residues. CDR3: CAWRGPWGGYTF. The CDR3, as DNA: TGTGCCTGGAGGGGCCCCTGGGGCGGCTACACCTTC.

The chain is built from TRBV7-3 and TRBJ2-1; possible D gene TRBD1, 5 bases. The CDR3 consists of 13 residues. With 3 bases removed from V and 7 bases from J, the gap between germline ends came to 10 bases. From germline, CDR1 is SGHTA and CDR2 FQGTGA. The chain's CDR3 is CASSLGHMNEQFF. CDR3 bases: TGTGCCAGCAGCTTGGGGCATATGAATGAGCAGTTCTTC.

This clone was recorded a few times. For the CDR3, the DNA is TGTGCCAGCAGCTTAGTTGGGCAGAGTTCACCCCTCCACTTT. Its protein product is CASSLVGQSSPLHF. The V and J genes are TRBV7-9 and TRBJ1-6, with no clear D. Per the germline V gene, CDR1 is SEHNR and CDR2 is FQNEAQ (reference sequence). The CDR3 runs to 14 residues. The germline V and J ends were trimmed by 1 base and 9 bases, with 10 bases remaining between them.

The gene calls are TRBV29-1 and TRBJ1-2; D possibly corresponds to TRBD1 (6 bases). The CDR3 contains 12 residues. V dropped 6 bases and J dropped 4 bases, with 12 bases sitting between them. The germline CDR1 and CDR2 sequences are SQVTM and ANQGSEA. The DNA for the CDR3 is TGCAGCGTAAGACAGGAGACCTATGGCTACACCTTC. Translating gives CSVRQETYGYTF.

DNA for the CDR3: TGCGCCAGCAGCCAAGGACCCCGAACCACCGGGGAGCTGTTTTTT. Residues: CASSQGPRTTGELFF. The V call is TRBV4-3, the J call TRBJ2-2, with D unclear. V was pared by 1 base and J by 4 bases, with 10 bases between. The CDR3 is made up of 15 amino acids. Germline V gene sequence: CDR1 LGHNA, CDR2 YSLEER.

The V call is TRBV29-1, the J call TRBJ2-1; 12 bases are a match to TRBD2. V was clipped by 6 bases and J by 7 bases; unmatched bases: 10. The CDR3 totals 15 residues. Germline CDR1 is SQVTM and CDR2 is ANQGSEA. CDR3 DNA sequence: TGCAGCGTAGACTACCTAGCGGGGGGGCGGAATGAGCAGTTCTTC. Protein: CSVDYLAGGRNEQFF.

The V and J genes are TRBV7-2 and TRBJ1-4, with TRBD1 as a possible D gene (6 bases). CDR1 and CDR2 (germline): SGHTA, FQGNSA. This CDR3 spans 12 amino acids. Between the trimmed V and J ends, which lost 7 bases and 7 bases, there was a span of 10 bases. The CDR3 nucleotides read TGTGCCAGCACAACAGGGCGTGAAAAACTGTTTTTT. Amino acid sequence: CASTTGREKLFF.

The rearrangement links TRBV4-3 to TRBJ2-1, with TRBD2 matching 7 bases. V lost 0 bases, J lost 7 bases, and 9 bases stayed unmatched. The CDR3 spans 16 residues. Germline CDR1 reads LGHNA; CDR2 reads YSLEER. The CDR3 reads CASSQDPRTSSNEQFF. The CDR3, as DNA: TGCGCCAGCAGCCAAGATCCGAGGACTAGTAGTAATGAGCAGTTCTTC.

The chain recombines TRBV2 with TRBJ2-4; the match to TRBD1 covers 9 bases. The CDR3 spans 16 residues. V trimming: 6 bases; J trimming: 2 bases; junction bases outside the gene matches: 8. From germline, CDR1 is SNHLY and CDR2 FYNNEI. CDR3 protein: CASRADRGKTKNIQYF. The CDR3 region has the DNA TGTGCCAGCAGGGCCGACAGGGGGAAAACCAAAAACATTCAGTACTTC.

This chain connects TRBV18 to TRBJ1-5; D is unresolved. The germline V gene has CDR1 KGHSH and CDR2 LQKENI. V was pared by 2 bases and J by 3 bases, with 11 bases between. The CDR3 consists of 15 residues. The DNA for the CDR3 is TGTGCCAGCTCACCAAAGTGGCGGACCAATCAGCCCCAGCATTTT. Translating gives CASSPKWRTNQPQHF.

This chain links TRBV29-1 with TRBJ2-1, with D perhaps TRBD1 (7 bases). The germline V and J ends were trimmed by 3 bases and 4 bases, with 16 bases remaining between them. Germline V gene data show CDR1 as SQVTM and CDR2 as ANQGSEA. CDR3 length: 15 residues. CDR3 region: CSVDVRGARYNEQFF. The CDR3 DNA is TGCAGCGTTGATGTCAGGGGGGCACGTTACAATGAGCAGTTCTTC.

This clone has only a few counts. This chain uses TRBV29-1 with TRBJ2-3, with 8 nucleotides matching TRBD2. Unmatched junction bases numbered 11, after V lost 6 bases and J lost 6 bases. This CDR3 region has 14 residues. CDR1 is SQVTM, CDR2 ANQGSEA, per germline. The CDR3 loop reads CSVTQRGSPDTQYF. The CDR3 DNA reads TGCAGCGTGACACAGCGGGGGTCCCCGGATACGCAGTATTTT.

This chain connects TRBV30 to TRBJ1-5; 10 bases line up with TRBD1. Germline CDR1 GTSNPN, CDR2 SVGIG (reference sequence). The CDR3 covers 13 residues. The trim removed 5 bases at V and 3 bases at J, leaving 1 base unmatched. DNA for the CDR3: TGTGCCTGGGGGACAGGGGCCAATCAGCCCCAGCATTTT. Its translation is CAWGTGANQPQHF.

The chain has TRBV29-1 and TRBJ1-1; D might be TRBD1 (5 bases). The CDR3 loop spans 13 amino acids. The germline CDR1 and CDR2 sequences are SQVTM and ANQGSEA. The V end was cut by 7 bases, the J end by 0 bases, with 12 bases between. CDR3 in amino acids: CSAGDLMNTEAFF. In DNA, the CDR3 is TGCAGCGCTGGGGACTTAATGAACACTGAAGCTTTCTTT. The full variable domain, with the rest looked up from reference TRBV29-1 and TRBJ1-1, is SAVISQKPSRDICQRGTSLTIQCQVDSQVTMMFWYRQQPGQSLTLIATANQGSEATYESGFVIDKFPISRPNLTFSTLTVSNMSPEDSSIYLCSAGDLMNTEAFFGQGTRLTVV.